This T cell receptor beta chain is from a study of T-cell reconstitution after alpha-beta-depleted transplantation in children. This clonotype was seen at least ten times. The antigen remains unidentified. Overall study results and limits: TCRbeta diversity was high at day 60 in some patients (a result of surviving recipient T cells and thymic progenitors). Alpha-beta T cells about two months after transplant reportedly derived from several hundred expanded graft clones.

Preparation of the TCRbeta library was carried out with unique molecular identifiers. TCRdb re-analysed the PCR reads in MiXCR, keeping a single row per CDR3 protein. The sample yields roughly 100,000 distinct CDR3 sequences, under 7% seen once. The trim removed 0 bases at V and 7 bases at J, leaving 11 bases unmatched. Germline-derived CDR1 and CDR2 are SGHRS and YFSETQ. The CDR3 is 16 amino acids. The clonotype originates from a female patient between 2 and 10 years old who had a stem cell transplant for Fanconi anemia, so the T cells may come from the graft donor. The chain uses TRBV5-1 and TRBJ2-3; TRBD1 matches 7 bases. The material was PBMCs, mostly from graft donor cells, obtained 60 days after TCRalphabeta/CD19-depleted stem cell transplant. The CDR3 bases are TGCGCCAGCAGCTTGGACTGGGGGACAGTCCAATATACGCAGTATTTT. Translated, it gives CASSLDWGTVQYTQYF.